The clone carrying this T cell receptor (beta chain) has just a few counts. Its antigen is not identified. This entry is derived from a study of cytomegalovirus exposure and HLA in healthy donors. The study, taken as a whole, reports: CMV antigen specificity of a few CMV-associated chains was confirmed in vitro. Accurate HLA-A and HLA-B prediction from TCR beta sequences was reported for most subjects. The records held CMV serostatus as the only immune exposure information.

Germline CDR1 SGHAT, CDR2 FQNNGV. V lost 5 bases, J lost 3 bases, and 11 bases lay in between. This CDR3 has 14 amino acids. The PCR had 60 Vbeta and 13 Jbeta primers. Sequencing used immunoSEQ multiplex PCR; TCRdb keeps in-frame clones, though not all of them. Here the sample spans about 84,000 clones, roughly 61% being singletons. This chain joins TRBV11-2 and TRBJ2-1; no reliable D call. This TCR derives from a woman aged 40 to 50 in good health and CMV-seropositive. The specimen was PBMCs. The CDR3 protein is CASSPPADYNEQFF. As DNA, the CDR3 is TGTGCCAGCAGCCCCCCCGCAGACTACAATGAGCAGTTCTTC.